This is a list of T cell receptor beta chains from one sample in a study of blood T cells in healthy people across ages. Each CDR3 protein gets one entry after TCRdb re-called the 5' RACE reads with MiXCR. The repertoire holds fewer than 700,000 distinct CDR3 sequences, with 40% to 45% as singletons. The sequenced sample consisted of blood. Every receptor here comes from a man of 80 years or more in good health. The CDR3 runs from the conserved cysteine through the conserved F or W. The order of the fields is D gene, J gene, V gene, clone size, CDR3 DNA, CDR3 protein. D genes are given only for firm matches. Clone size appears in some rows only: once, few, many, or a class for an expanded clone.

-	TRBJ1-1	TRBV20-1	-	TGCAGTGCTACCCACGGGATGAACACTGAAGCTTTCTTT	CSATHGMNTEAFF
-	TRBJ1-1	TRBV5-1	-	TGCGCCAGCAGCTTGGAGGGGAAGGGCACTGAAGCTTTCTTT	CASSLEGKGTEAFF
TRBD1	TRBJ2-6	TRBV29-1	many	TGCAGCGTTGGACAGGGGACCGGGGCCAACGTCCTGACTTTC	CSVGQGTGANVLTF
TRBD2	TRBJ2-7	TRBV12-3/TRBV12-4	few	TGTGCCAGCAGTTTAATAGCGGGAGAACTCTACGAGCAGTACTTC	CASSLIAGELYEQYF
-	TRBJ1-5	TRBV20-1	-	TGCAGTGCCAGCGAAGATAGCAATCAGCCCCAGCATTTT	CSASEDSNQPQHF
-	TRBJ2-2	TRBV28	-	TGTGCCAGCAGTTTCCTGGGGAACACCGGGGAGCTGTTTTTT	CASSFLGNTGELFF
-	TRBJ2-7	TRBV11-2	-	TGTGCCAGCAGCTCCGGGCCGACCGGCTACGAGCAGTACTTC	CASSSGPTGYEQYF
-	TRBJ2-7	TRBV20-1	few	TGCAGTGCTTCCGGGTCCAGAGACGAGCAGTACTTC	CSASGSRDEQYF
TRBD2	TRBJ2-5	TRBV7-2	-	TGTGCCAGCAGCCAAGGGACTAGCAGTCAGACCCAGTACTTC	CASSQGTSSQTQYF
-	TRBJ2-7	TRBV4-3	-	TGCGCCAGCAGCCAAGCCCGAGTCCGTGAGGGCTACGAGCAGTACTTC	CASSQARVREGYEQYF
TRBD1	TRBJ2-7	TRBV7-8	-	TGTGCCAGCAGCTCCAAAGGGGGCCGTGAGCAGTACTTC	CASSSKGGREQYF
TRBD1	TRBJ2-3	TRBV7-6	-	TGTGCCAGCAGCTTAGGACAGGGTAGTTCAGATACGCAGTATTTT	CASSLGQGSSDTQYF
TRBD2	TRBJ2-1	TRBV5-1	-	TGCGCCAGCAGCTTGGCCGCGGGGGGGTCCTACAATGAGCAGTTCTTC	CASSLAAGGSYNEQFF
TRBD2	TRBJ2-1	TRBV20-1	-	TGCAGTGCGGGGGGACTGGGGGCATCCGCGGGGGGCTTATGGGATGAGCAGTTCTTC	CSAGGLGASAGGLWDEQFF
-	TRBJ1-2	TRBV5-6	-	TGTGCCAGCAGCTTGGATCCCGGGACCCAGCGCTATGGCTACACCTTC	CASSLDPGTQRYGYTF
TRBD1	TRBJ2-1	TRBV20-1	many	TGCAGTGCTTTAGGGGGCAGGTCCGCCTCCTACAATGAGCAGTTCTTC	CSALGGRSASYNEQFF
TRBD2	TRBJ2-5	TRBV27	-	TGTCCCATCCGGGGGGTCCCTGAAGTTGAGACCCAGTACTTC	CPIRGVPEVETQYF
-	TRBJ2-7	TRBV6-2/TRBV6-3	many	TGTGCCAGCAGTTACCTTGGAGAGCACTACGAGCAGTACTTC	CASSYLGEHYEQYF
-	TRBJ2-1	TRBV28	-	TGTGCCAGCAGTGTAGCCGGGACTCAGGGAGAGCAGTTCTTC	CASSVAGTQGEQFF
TRBD2	TRBJ2-2	TRBV20-1	-	TGCAGTGCTAGAGACGGGACTAGCCCTCACACCGGGGAGCTGTTTTTT	CSARDGTSPHTGELFF
-	TRBJ1-1	TRBV7-2	few	TGTGCCAGCAGCTTAGGAAAGAGCACTGAAGCTTTCTTT	CASSLGKSTEAFF
-	TRBJ2-7	TRBV5-1	-	TGCGCCAGCAGCTTCCGGGATAGGTTATACGAGCAGTACTTC	CASSFRDRLYEQYF
TRBD2	TRBJ2-3	TRBV5-1	few	TGCGCCAGCAGCTCGGGACTAACTAGCACAGATACGCAGTATTTT	CASSSGLTSTDTQYF
-	TRBJ2-7	TRBV4-2	few	TGTGCCAGCAGCCAAGATGGTCAGGCCGGTTGGGAGCAGTACTTC	CASSQDGQAGWEQYF
-	TRBJ2-7	TRBV7-2	-	TGTGCCAGCAGCAAAGCTGTGACCCCCAGTGGGGGACACGAGCAGTACTTC	CASSKAVTPSGGHEQYF
TRBD1	TRBJ2-7	TRBV7-2	-	TGTGCCAGCAGCGTAGGACAGGACTTCTACGAGCAGTACTTC	CASSVGQDFYEQYF
-	TRBJ2-5	TRBV27	few	TGTGCCAGCAGTAAGTCCGGGAGCGGAGAGACCCAGTACTTC	CASSKSGSGETQYF
-	TRBJ1-1	TRBV29-1	-	TGCAGCGCCCCGCTGGACCAAAAGGGAAGCAACACTGAAGCTTTCTTT	CSAPLDQKGSNTEAFF
-	TRBJ1-2	TRBV9	-	TGTGCCAGCAGCGCCACTCTGACCGGGCCCCAAAATGGCTACACCTTC	CASSATLTGPQNGYTF
-	TRBJ2-2	TRBV4-2	-	TGTGCCAGCAGCCAAGATCCCTTTATATACACCGGGGAGCTGTTTTTT	CASSQDPFIYTGELFF
-	TRBJ2-5	TRBV6-2/TRBV6-3	many	TGTGCCAGCAGTTCAGTAGCAGCAGTAGAGGAGACCCAGTACTTC	CASSSVAAVEETQYF
-	TRBJ2-6	TRBV5-4	few	TGTGCCAGCAGCTTGGCCGGGACGGCCTTATCTGGGGCCAACGTCCTGACTTTC	CASSLAGTALSGANVLTF
-	TRBJ2-1	TRBV5-1	-	TGCGCCAGCAGCTTGGATGGCGTCAATGAGCAGTTCTTC	CASSLDGVNEQFF
-	TRBJ2-3	TRBV6-2/TRBV6-3	-	TGTGCCAGCAGTTCCCCCCGGAGCACAGATACGCAGTATTTT	CASSSPRSTDTQYF
-	TRBJ2-7	TRBV7-9	few	TGTGCCAGCAGGGAGGGCAGCGGAAGCTCCTACGAGCAGTACTTC	CASREGSGSSYEQYF
TRBD2	TRBJ2-5	TRBV20-1	-	TGCAGTGCTGTCGTCCCGGGACTAGCGGGAGGGCCCCCAGAGACCCAGTACTTC	CSAVVPGLAGGPPETQYF
-	TRBJ2-3	TRBV7-9	few	TGTGCCAGCAGCTTACTAGGGTTAGCCCCAGATACGCAGTATTTT	CASSLLGLAPDTQYF
-	TRBJ2-5	TRBV25-1	-	TGTGCCAGCAATCTTCACGGACAAGAGACCCAGTACTTC	CASNLHGQETQYF
TRBD2	TRBJ2-3	TRBV6-6	few	TGTGCCAGCAGTCCACCTAGCGGGAGGGCCTGGGATACGCAGTATTTT	CASSPPSGRAWDTQYF
TRBD1	TRBJ2-3	TRBV29-1	-	TGCAGCGTTCACTTCCCAGGGGGCCGGAGCACAGATACGCAGTATTTT	CSVHFPGGRSTDTQYF
TRBD2	TRBJ2-3	TRBV7-2	-	TGTGCCAGCAGCTTAGGTGGGACTAGCGGGGGGGCAACGCAGTATTTT	CASSLGGTSGGATQYF